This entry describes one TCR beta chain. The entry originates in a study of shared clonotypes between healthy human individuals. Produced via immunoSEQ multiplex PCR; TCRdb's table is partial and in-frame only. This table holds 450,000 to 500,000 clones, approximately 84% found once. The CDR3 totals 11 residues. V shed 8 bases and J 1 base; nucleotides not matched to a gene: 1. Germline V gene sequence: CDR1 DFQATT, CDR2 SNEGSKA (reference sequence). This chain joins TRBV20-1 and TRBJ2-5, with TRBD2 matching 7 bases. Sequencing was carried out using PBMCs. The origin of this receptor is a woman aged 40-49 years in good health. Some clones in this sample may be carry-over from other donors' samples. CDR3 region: CSRTSQETQYF. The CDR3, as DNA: TGCAGTCGGACTAGCCAAGAGACCCAGTACTTC.